Listed below are T cell receptor beta chains from one sample, sequenced in a study of neurological immune-mediated disorders. TCRdb independently ran MiXCR on the 5' RACE reads; one entry per CDR3 protein. This sample has approximately 70,000 distinct CDR3 sequences; roughly 4.4% occur once, and the top ten carry roughly 2.4%. Sequencing used PBMCs. The source is a woman between 65 and 79 years old with multiple sclerosis. The CDR3 runs from the conserved cysteine through the conserved F or W. The order of the fields is clone size, J gene, V gene, CDR3 protein. Some rows have no size entry. The others give once, few or many, or a class for an expanded clone.

size: many; J: TRBJ1-2; V: TRBV9; CDR3: CASSMGPANGYTF
size: many; J: TRBJ2-7; V: TRBV6-5; CDR3: CASSYSGGLAGGPVNEQYF
size: few; J: TRBJ2-1; V: TRBV10-3; CDR3: CAIKPWTSGANEQFF
size: many; J: TRBJ2-1; V: TRBV6-5; CDR3: CASSPSGWNEQFF
size: many; J: TRBJ2-1; V: TRBV5-1; CDR3: CASSLFQGSYNEQFF
size: few; J: TRBJ2-7; V: TRBV5-1; CDR3: CASSYPDRNYEQYF
size: many; J: TRBJ2-5; V: TRBV20-1; CDR3: CSAPGRNSWETQYF
size: many; J: TRBJ2-6; V: TRBV29-1; CDR3: CSVVKTGANVLTF
size: many; J: TRBJ2-1; V: TRBV20-1; CDR3: CSARTGSIKNEQFF
size: many; J: TRBJ2-7; V: TRBV10-2; CDR3: CASSERQPYEQYF
size: many; J: TRBJ1-1; V: TRBV5-5; CDR3: CASSLQRLNTEAFF
size: many; J: TRBJ2-1; V: TRBV7-9; CDR3: CASSLVRGTGRYNEQFF
size: many; J: TRBJ2-7; V: TRBV20-1; CDR3: CSARDPSGWSYEQYF
size: many; J: TRBJ1-1; V: TRBV18; CDR3: CASSPIVRDTEAFF
size: -; J: TRBJ1-1; V: TRBV5-1; CDR3: CASGQVNTEAFF
size: many; J: TRBJ2-7; V: TRBV5-1; CDR3: CASSLEVGEQYF
size: many; J: TRBJ2-7; V: TRBV5-6; CDR3: CASSLRWTSGIGGSYEQYF
size: many; J: TRBJ2-3; V: TRBV20-1; CDR3: CSARDPNYPTDTQYF
size: many; J: TRBJ2-7; V: TRBV6-5; CDR3: CASSSPGGRSYEQYF
size: -; J: TRBJ1-5; V: TRBV7-8; CDR3: CASSLATNQPQNF
size: many; J: TRBJ2-3; V: TRBV20-1; CDR3: CSANLIGLAETDTQYF
size: -; J: TRBJ2-3; V: TRBV4-1; CDR3: CASSPRVSGTDTQYF
size: many; J: TRBJ2-5; V: TRBV7-3; CDR3: CASSRNPRETQYF
size: many; J: TRBJ1-5; V: TRBV7-2; CDR3: CASSQYSNQPQHF
size: many; J: TRBJ2-1; V: TRBV12-3/TRBV12-4; CDR3: CASSLLAAWNEQFF
size: many; J: TRBJ2-7; V: TRBV7-2; CDR3: CASSLRAEMFYEQYF
size: few; J: TRBJ2-3; V: TRBV4-3; CDR3: CASSQDSWGTDTQYF
size: many; J: TRBJ2-1; V: TRBV20-1; CDR3: CSARDPRTSGFYNEQFF